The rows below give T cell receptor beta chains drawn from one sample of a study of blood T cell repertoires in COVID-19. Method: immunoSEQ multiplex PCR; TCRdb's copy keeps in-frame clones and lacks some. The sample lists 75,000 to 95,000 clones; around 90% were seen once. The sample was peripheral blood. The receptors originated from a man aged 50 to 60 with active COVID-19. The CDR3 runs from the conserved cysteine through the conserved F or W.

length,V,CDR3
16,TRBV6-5,CASSYGLAGGKYTQYF
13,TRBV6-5,CASSPPGSREQYF
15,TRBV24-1,CATSDLSGYGNEQFF
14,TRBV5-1,CASSRQDEGDTQYF
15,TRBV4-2,CASSPSGGANNEQFF
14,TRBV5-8,CASSGSLNTGELFF
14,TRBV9,CASSVVPSHNEQFF
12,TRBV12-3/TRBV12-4,CASRLAAETQYF
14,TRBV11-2,CASSPLGGLAEAFF
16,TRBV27,CASSRTTVPNTGELFF
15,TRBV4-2,CASSQDVGYDEKLFF
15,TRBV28,CASSVQGVGENIQYF
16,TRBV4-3,CASSQGTASSGNTIYF
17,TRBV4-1,CASSQGGARGFGNTIYF
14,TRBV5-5,CASSLEVAGLVAFF
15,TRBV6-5,CASSLDRSTTGELFF
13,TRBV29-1,CSVERLAEETQYF
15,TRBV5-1,CASSFSRARGETQYF
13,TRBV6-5,CASLAGVADTQYF
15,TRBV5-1,CASSSPGQRQGDQYF
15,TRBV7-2,CASSPGTGANTEAFF
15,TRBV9,CASSAGGNYQETQYF
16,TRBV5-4,CASSTGQPRTGSPLHF
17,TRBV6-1,CASSDRGRRTGDSPQHF
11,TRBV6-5,CASSYRGGYTF
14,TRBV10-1,CASSESGAKNIQYF
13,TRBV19,CASRAISSYEQYF
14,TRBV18,CASSPRQGQETQYF
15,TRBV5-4,CASSQGTGVTYEQYF
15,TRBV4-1,CASSWTQFGTGELFF
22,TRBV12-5,CASGLATLTGTSGRRDSYEQYF
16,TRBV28,CASSHSWTGWHSPLHF
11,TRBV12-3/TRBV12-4,CASSSGNTQYF
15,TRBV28,CASSSPWDYTYEQYF
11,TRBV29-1,CSVPPWSVLFF
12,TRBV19,CASRGGRNIQYF
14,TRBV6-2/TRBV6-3,CASSPYSSNQPQHF
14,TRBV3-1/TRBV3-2,CASSQDRGRQPQHF
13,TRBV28,CASSRQVSYEQYF
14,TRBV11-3,CASSFGQGVYGYTF
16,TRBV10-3,CAISPGQGGPNNEQFF
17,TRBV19,CASSSVGQDYQGYGYTF